This T cell receptor beta chain was captured by sequencing in a study of CD8+ T cells in alopecia areata. Study background: The drug, oral tofacitinib, was given to treated patients at 5 to 10 mg twice daily. Whole-study findings and limits: Alopecia totalis/universalis scalp especially showed more expanded CD8+ clones than normal scalp. Scalp sample data also include resident alphabeta T cells from normal skin.

This clone was counted a few times. The antigen remains unidentified. RNA was extracted and reverse transcribed into cDNA as the sequencing template. The protocol was immunoSEQ multiplex PCR, while the TCRdb copy is restricted to in-frame clones and leaves out a portion. The sample has more than 95,000 clones, 41% seen once. J gave up 3 bases and V 2 bases, and 7 bases lay outside the gene matches. Germline CDR1 SGHRS, CDR2 YFSETQ. The CDR3 extends over 15 amino acids. Sequenced sample: CD4+ T cells sorted from blood. This receptor was identified in a human donor with alopecia areata. V gene TRBV5-1 combines with J gene TRBJ2-5; TRBD1 agrees at 7 bases. The CDR3 sequence: CASSFRQGVEETQYF. In DNA, the CDR3 is TGCGCCAGCAGCTTCAGACAGGGAGTTGAAGAGACCCAGTACTTC.